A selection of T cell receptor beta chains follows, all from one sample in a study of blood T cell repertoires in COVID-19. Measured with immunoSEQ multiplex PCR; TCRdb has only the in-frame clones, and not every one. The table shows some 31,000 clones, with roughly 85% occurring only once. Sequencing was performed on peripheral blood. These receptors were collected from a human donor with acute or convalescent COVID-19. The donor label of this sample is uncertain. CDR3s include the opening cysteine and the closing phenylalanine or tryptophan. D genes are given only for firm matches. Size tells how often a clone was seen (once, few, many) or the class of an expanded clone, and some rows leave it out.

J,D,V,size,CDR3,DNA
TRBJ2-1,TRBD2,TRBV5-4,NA,CASSVPGLAGGEQFF,TGTGCCAGCAGCGTCCCGGGACTAGCGGGGGGTGAGCAGTTCTTC
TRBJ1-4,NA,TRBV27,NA,CASREPGGANEKLFF,TGTGCCAGCAGAGAGCCTGGGGGCGCTAATGAAAAACTGTTTTTT
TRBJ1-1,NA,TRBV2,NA,CASSVDRGAFF,TGTGCCAGCAGTGTTGACCGAGGAGCTTTCTTT
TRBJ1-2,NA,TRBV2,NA,CASSVQELYGYTF,TGTGCCAGCAGTGTACAGGAACTCTATGGCTACACCTTC
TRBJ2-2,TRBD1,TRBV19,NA,CASSIDLGGQGTGELFF,TGTGCCAGTAGTATAGATCTTGGTGGACAGGGGACCGGGGAGCTGTTTTTT
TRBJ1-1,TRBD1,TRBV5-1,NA,CASSYRTGQNTEAFF,TGCGCCAGCAGCTACAGGACAGGGCAGAACACTGAAGCTTTCTTT
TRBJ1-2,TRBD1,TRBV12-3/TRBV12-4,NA,CASSSGQSNGYTF,TGTGCCAGCAGTTCGGGACAGAGCAATGGCTACACCTTC
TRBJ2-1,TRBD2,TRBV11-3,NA,CASSLDPSGSVEQFF,TGTGCCAGCAGCTTAGATCCTAGCGGGAGTGTTGAGCAGTTCTTC
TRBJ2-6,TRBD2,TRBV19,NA,CATRLAGGGNVLTF,TGTGCCACCCGACTAGCGGGGGGCGGCAACGTCCTGACTTTC
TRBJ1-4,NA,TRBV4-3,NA,CASSQGQNNEKLFF,TGCGCCAGCAGCCAAGGGCAGAATAATGAAAAACTGTTTTTT
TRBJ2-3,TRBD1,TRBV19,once,CASSIGQGARGDTQYF,TGTGCCAGTAGTATAGGGCAGGGGGCGCGAGGAGATACGCAGTATTTT
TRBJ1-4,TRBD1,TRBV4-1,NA,CASSQDQRQGLEEKLFF,TGCGCCAGCAGCCAAGACCAACGACAGGGGCTTGAGGAAAAACTGTTTTTT
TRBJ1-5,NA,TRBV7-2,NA,CASSLYRGGGGQPQHF,TGTGCCAGCAGCTTATACCGGGGTGGAGGTGGTCAGCCCCAGCATTTT
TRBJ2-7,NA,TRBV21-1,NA,CASSTTGPAYEQYF,TGTGCCAGCAGCACGACAGGGCCCGCATACGAGCAGTACTTC
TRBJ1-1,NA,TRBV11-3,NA,CASSLRDTGTEAFF,TGTGCCAGCAGCTTGAGGGACACTGGGACTGAAGCTTTCTTT
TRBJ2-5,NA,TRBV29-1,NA,CSVPGLQYQETQYF,TGCAGCGTGCCGGGACTCCAGTACCAAGAGACCCAGTACTTC
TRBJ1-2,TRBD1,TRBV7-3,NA,CASSKGQGSNYGYTF,TGTGCCAGCAGCAAGGGACAGGGGAGTAACTATGGCTACACCTTC
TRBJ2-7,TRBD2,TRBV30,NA,CAWKSKLAGSNEQYF,TGTGCCTGGAAGTCTAAGCTAGCGGGTAGTAACGAGCAGTACTTC
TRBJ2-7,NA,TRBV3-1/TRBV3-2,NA,CASSQDRWSEQYF,TGTGCCAGCAGCCAAGATCGGTGGAGCGAGCAGTACTTC
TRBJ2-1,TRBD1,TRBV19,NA,CASSKGTGYGGEQFF,TGTGCCAGTAGTAAAGGGACAGGGTATGGGGGGGAGCAGTTCTTC
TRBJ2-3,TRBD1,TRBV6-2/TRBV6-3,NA,CASSYRARDRSTDTQYF,TGTGCCAGCAGTTACCGGGCCCGGGACAGAAGCACAGATACGCAGTATTTT
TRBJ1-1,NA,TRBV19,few,CASSREGQSEAFF,TGTGCCAGTAGTAGGGAGGGTCAGTCTGAAGCTTTCTTT
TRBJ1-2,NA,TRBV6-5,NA,CAGTPGPINYGYTF,TGTGCCGGGACACCGGGACCGATAAACTATGGCTACACCTTC
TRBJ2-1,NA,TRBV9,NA,CASSVATDSYSYNEQFF,TGTGCCAGCAGCGTAGCAACGGACAGTTACTCCTACAATGAGCAGTTCTTC
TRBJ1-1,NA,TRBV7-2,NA,CASTPPYEHTEAFF,TGTGCCAGCACCCCCCCTTATGAGCACACTGAAGCTTTCTTT
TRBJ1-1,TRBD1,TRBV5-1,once,CASSLAGTGHEAFF,TGCGCCAGCAGCTTGGCCGGGACAGGGCACGAAGCTTTCTTT
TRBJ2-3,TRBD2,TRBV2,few,CASSDTSGTDTQYF,TGTGCCAGCAGTGACACTAGCGGCACAGATACGCAGTATTTT
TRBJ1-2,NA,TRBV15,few,CATSPRQSGKGYTF,TGTGCCACCAGCCCGAGACAGTCAGGGAAGGGCTACACCTTC
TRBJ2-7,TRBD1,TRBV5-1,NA,CASSIYRGEDEQYF,TGCGCCAGCAGCATATACAGGGGGGAGGACGAGCAGTACTTC
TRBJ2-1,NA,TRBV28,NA,CASSLSGRGEQFF,TGTGCCAGCAGTTTATCCGGTAGGGGTGAGCAGTTCTTC
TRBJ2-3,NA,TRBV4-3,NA,CASSQGGGTDTQYF,TGCGCCAGCAGCCAAGGGGGCGGCACAGATACGCAGTATTTT
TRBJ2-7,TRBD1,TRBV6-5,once,CASRELDRVNEQYF,TGTGCCAGCAGGGAGTTAGACAGGGTAAACGAGCAGTACTTC
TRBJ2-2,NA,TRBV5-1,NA,CASSLGQTHTGELFF,TGCGCCAGCAGCTTGGGACAGACACACACCGGGGAGCTGTTTTTT
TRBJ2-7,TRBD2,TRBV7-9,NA,CASRSSGGTSYEQYF,TGTGCCAGCAGATCTAGCGGGGGGACCTCCTACGAGCAGTACTTC
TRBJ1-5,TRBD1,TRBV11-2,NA,CASSLGQGDQPQHF,TGTGCCAGCAGCTTAGGACAGGGGGATCAGCCCCAGCATTTT
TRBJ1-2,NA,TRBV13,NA,CASSRDTNYGYTF,TGTGCCAGCAGCCGGGACACCAACTATGGCTACACCTTC
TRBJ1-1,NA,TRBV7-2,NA,CASSSRQVWMNTEAFF,TGTGCCAGCAGCTCCAGACAGGTGTGGATGAACACTGAAGCTTTCTTT